Listed here are 26 T cell receptor beta chains from one sample, sequenced in a study of post-analysis software for immune sequencing data. The TCR beta cDNA libraries carried unique molecular identifiers. TCRdb recomputed calls from the PCR reads with MiXCR, one row per CDR3 protein. The sample consists of hundreds of thousands of distinct CDR3 sequences, 53% of them appearing once. The study's findings and limits: Relative to controls, patients had a handful of TRBV segments at higher frequency, with TRBV5-6, TRBV5-1 and TRBV20-1 among these.

Their specific antigens are unknown. The source material was blood. Every receptor here comes from a girl aged 5-17 years with multiple sclerosis.

In its sample, this clonotype was seen a few times. The CDR3 sequence: CSARTSGGSIQYF. The CDR3 coding sequence is TGCAGTGCTAGGACTAGCGGAGGAAGCATTCAGTACTTC. The chain is built from TRBV20-1 and TRBJ2-4, with 9 nucleotides matching TRBD2. This CDR3 is 13 amino acids long. Unmatched junction bases numbered 6, after V lost 3 bases and J lost 9 bases. From germline, CDR1 is DFQATT and CDR2 SNEGSKA (reference sequence).

The V call is TRBV9, the J call TRBJ1-2; TRBD1 might be the D (6 bases). The CDR3 length is 14 residues. V lost 3 bases, J lost 4 bases, and 13 bases lay in between. Germline V gene data show CDR1 as SGDLS and CDR2 as YYNGEE. This CDR3 is CASSADRRAYGYTF. The CDR3 coding sequence is TGTGCCAGCAGCGCAGACAGGAGGGCCTATGGCTACACCTTC.

The genes are TRBV20-1 and TRBJ2-1; no firm D call. The J call may be mistaken, given a closer DNA end match to TRBJ2-7. From germline, CDR1 is DFQATT and CDR2 SNEGSKA (reference sequence). This CDR3 spans 14 amino acids. The CDR3: CSASVRSSYNEQYF. DNA for the CDR3: TGCAGTGCTAGCGTCAGGAGCTCCTACAATGAGCAGTACTTC.

The chain employs TRBV5-1 and TRBJ2-2; D not certain. Germline V gene lookup returns CDR1 SGHRS and CDR2 YFSETQ. V gave up 5 bases and J gave up 1 base, with 12 bases separating them. The CDR3 extends over 15 amino acids. The CDR3 is CASSLWTGNTGELFF. In nucleotides, the CDR3 is TGCGCCAGCAGTTTGTGGACGGGGAACACCGGGGAGCTGTTTTTT.

The rearrangement links TRBV28 to TRBJ2-6, with D possibly matching TRBD1 (6 bases). The CDR3 totals 17 residues. Trimming took 6 bases from V and 0 from J, leaving 15 bases between them. Germline CDR1 MDHEN, CDR2 SYDVKM. CDR3 in amino acids: CASRPTGHSSGANVLTF. CDR3 DNA: TGTGCCAGCAGGCCTACGGGACACAGCTCTGGGGCCAACGTCCTGACTTTC.

Only a few counts were recorded for this clonotype. The chain uses TRBV29-1 and TRBJ2-3, with D hard to call. Between the trimmed V and J ends, which lost 5 bases and 0 bases, there was a span of 9 bases. Germline V gene data show CDR1 as SQVTM and CDR2 as ANQGSEA. This CDR3 comprises 13 residues. CDR3 sequence (DNA): TGCAGCGTTCTGAGTCCTAGCACAGATACGCAGTATTTT. It yields the protein CSVLSPSTDTQYF.

The chain recombines TRBV7-2 with TRBJ2-7, with 16 nucleotides matching TRBD2. The CDR3 sequence is 14 residues long. CDR1 is SGHTA, CDR2 FQGNSA, per germline. After removal of 6 bases from V and 7 bases from J, the junction contained 3 bases not matched to a gene. CDR3 in DNA: TGTGCCAGCAGGGGACTAGCGGGAGGGGGTGAGCAGTACTTC. This translates into CASRGLAGGGEQYF. The full variable domain, its missing parts supplied by reference TRBV7-2 and TRBJ2-7, is GAGVSQSPSNKVTEKGKDVELRCDPISGHTALYWYRQSLGQGLEFLIYFQGNSAPDKSGLPSDRFSAERTGGSVSTLTIQRTQQEDSAVYLCASRGLAGGGEQYFGPGTRLTVT.

This clonotype was counted only a few times. CDR3 sequence: CSARDPRGTDTQYF. In nucleotides, the CDR3 is TGCAGTGCACGGGACCCCCGAGGCACAGATACGCAGTATTTT. The chain combines TRBV20-1 with TRBJ2-3; D tentatively fits TRBD1 or TRBD2 (5 bases each). The CDR3 consists of 14 residues. Germline V gives CDR1 DFQATT, CDR2 SNEGSKA (reference sequence). V lost 6 bases and J 1 base, leaving 14 bases between the germline ends.

This chain uses TRBV12-5 with TRBJ2-7, with D unresolved. Germline CDR1 is LGHNT and CDR2 is FRNRAP. Between the trimmed V and J ends, which lost 0 bases and 6 bases, there was a span of 9 bases. There are 13 residues in the CDR3. CDR3 sequence reads: CASGLVLSREQYF. The CDR3 region has the DNA TGTGCTAGTGGTTTGGTACTCTCCCGCGAGCAGTACTTC. The full variable domain, with the rest looked up from reference TRBV12-5 and TRBJ2-7, is DARVTQTPRHKVTEMGQEVTMRCQPILGHNTVFWYRQTMMQGLELLAYFRNRAPLDDSGMPKDRFSAEMPDATLATLKIQPSEPRDSAVYFCASGLVLSREQYFGPGTRLTVT.

This sequence joins TRBV5-1 and TRBJ1-2, with D possibly TRBD1 on 6 matching bases. V dropped 1 base and J dropped 4 bases, with 11 bases sitting between them. This CDR3 is 14 amino acids long. Germline-derived CDR1 and CDR2 are SGHRS and YFSETQ. The CDR3 DNA sequence: TGCGCCAGCAGCTTGCAAGGACAGACCTATGGCTACACCTTC. Its protein is CASSLQGQTYGYTF.

The CDR3 DNA reads TGTGCCAGCAGCCTGCTCACCTCTGGGGCCAACGTCCTGACTTTC. Translated, it gives CASSLLTSGANVLTF. The genes are TRBV5-6 and TRBJ2-6; D is undetermined. The CDR3 is 15 residues long. The V end was cut by 4 bases, the J end by 0 bases, with 8 bases between. Germline CDR1 SGHDT, CDR2 YYEEEE.

The chain is built from TRBV7-9 and TRBJ1-2; 7 bases fit TRBD1. The CDR3 is 15 amino acids. V trimming: 4 bases; J trimming: 0 bases; junction bases outside the gene matches: 5. The germline gives CDR1 SEHNR, CDR2 FQNEAQ (reference sequence). The CDR3, as DNA: TGTGCCAGCAGCTCCCGCGACAGGGCTAACTATGGCTACACCTTC. This gives the protein CASSSRDRANYGYTF.

The CDR3 sequence is CASSNAWTENYGYTF. In nucleotides, the CDR3 is TGTGCCAGCAGCAACGCCTGGACGGAAAATTATGGCTACACCTTC. The rearrangement joins TRBV21-1 to TRBJ1-2. TRBV21-1 is shown as a pseudogene. CDR3 length: 15 residues.

The chain links TRBV2 to TRBJ2-1; 11 bases are shared with TRBD1. The V segment lost 6 bases and the J segment 8 bases; nucleotides outside the gene matches: 3. Germline V gives CDR1 SNHLY, CDR2 FYNNEI. CDR3 size: 13 residues. DNA for the CDR3: TGTGCCAGCAGCGGACAGGGGGCCCATGAGCAGTTCTTC. Residues: CASSGQGAHEQFF.

The rearrangement uses TRBV29-1 and TRBJ1-4; the D gene is possibly TRBD1 (6 bases). This CDR3 is 12 amino acids long. The germline V and J ends were trimmed by 7 bases and 6 bases, with 12 bases remaining between them. The V gene's germline CDR1 is SQVTM and CDR2 ANQGSEA. This CDR3 is CSALEGDEKLFF. The DNA of the CDR3 is TGCAGCGCCCTCGAGGGGGATGAAAAACTGTTTTTT. Supplemented by reference TRBV29-1 and TRBJ1-4, the full variable domain reads SAVISQKPSRDICQRGTSLTIQCQVDSQVTMMFWYRQQPGQSLTLIATANQGSEATYESGFVIDKFPISRPNLTFSTLTVSNMSPEDSSIYLCSALEGDEKLFFGSGTQLSVL.

The rearrangement joins TRBV6-5 to TRBJ1-2, with TRBD1 matching 8 bases. The CDR3 consists of 15 residues. J gave up 3 bases and V 4 bases, and 7 bases lay outside the gene matches. Germline CDR1 is MNHEY and CDR2 is SVGAGI. CDR3 amino acids: CASSSSTTGDYGYTF. The DNA for the CDR3 is TGTGCCAGCAGTTCCAGCACGACAGGGGACTATGGCTACACCTTC.

The chain recombines TRBV20-1 with TRBJ2-1; tentative D call: TRBD2 (7 bases). In germline, CDR1 is DFQATT, CDR2 SNEGSKA (reference sequence). The CDR3 consists of 15 residues. Between the trimmed V and J ends, which lost 0 bases and 7 bases, there was a span of 16 bases. As DNA, the CDR3 is TGCAGTGCTAGAGAACCCCGGGGGGCGCTGAATGAGCAGTTCTTC. This codes for CSAREPRGALNEQFF.

In this sample, this clonotype turned up a few times. The chain recombines TRBV25-1 with TRBJ2-5; perhaps D is TRBD1 or TRBD2 (6 bases each). Germline-derived CDR1 and CDR2 are MGHDK and SYGVNS. Trimming removed 1 base at V and 0 bases at J, with 12 bases between. The CDR3 has 16 amino acids. The CDR3 DNA reads as TGTGCCAGCAGTGAATCTGGGAGGACAGACCAAGAGACCCAGTACTTC. This translates into CASSESGRTDQETQYF.

The J gene is TRBJ2-4, the V gene TRBV7-8, with unresolved D. The J call may not be correct, given that the DNA end is closer to TRBJ2-5. Germline V gene data show CDR1 as SGHVS and CDR2 as FQNEAQ. This CDR3 comprises 16 residues. The CDR3 loop reads CASSLKRVTSKETQYF. DNA of the CDR3: TGTGCCAGCAGCTTGAAAAGGGTGACCTCCAAAGAGACCCAGTACTTC.

This sequence joins TRBV10-3 and TRBJ2-2; D is uncertain. The CDR3 is 14 amino acids. Germline CDR1 ENHRY, CDR2 SYGVKD. Trimming removed 2 bases from V and 4 bases from J, with 8 bases in between. The CDR3 nucleotides read TGTGCCATCAGTGAGAGGCACACCACCGGGGAGCTGTTTTTT. Residues: CAISERHTTGELFF.

The V gene is TRBV20-1, the J gene TRBJ1-4, with D possibly being TRBD1 (6 bases). The CDR3 is 14 residues long. V dropped 3 bases and J dropped 10 bases, with 18 bases sitting between them. Germline CDR1 DFQATT, CDR2 SNEGSKA (reference sequence). The CDR3 spells CSARGDMRIGKLFF. CDR3 coding DNA: TGCAGTGCTAGGGGGGACATGCGAATTGGAAAACTGTTTTTT.

The genes are TRBV12-3 or TRBV12-4 and TRBJ2-7, with 8 nucleotides matching TRBD2. This CDR3 is built from 15 residues. Trimming at V came to 6 bases and at J to 5 bases, leaving 12 bases not matched to a gene. The CDR3 nucleotides read TGTGCCAGCAGCCCAAGCGGGAGAGGAACCCACGAGCAGTACTTC. Protein product: CASSPSGRGTHEQYF.

This clonotype occurred a few times. The V gene is TRBV29-1, the J gene TRBJ1-2, with TRBD1 as a possible D gene (5 bases). The CDR3 totals 11 residues. From germline, CDR1 is SQVTM and CDR2 ANQGSEA. V lost 6 bases, J lost 6 bases, and 11 bases lay in between. CDR3 residues: CSVAGPNGYTF. The DNA for the CDR3 is TGCAGCGTGGCGGGGCCGAATGGCTACACCTTC.

V is TRBV6-4 and J is TRBJ2-7; D unresolved. CDR1 MRHNA and CDR2 SNTAGT come from the germline V gene. This CDR3 is 13 amino acids long. The V and J ends lost 4 bases and 6 bases respectively, with 13 bases between them. CDR3 protein: CASSVGFASEQYF. For the CDR3, the DNA is TGTGCCAGCAGTGTGGGGTTTGCCTCCGAGCAGTACTTC.

This clonotype was counted only a few times. The chain couples TRBV7-2 to TRBJ2-3; the match to TRBD2 covers 15 bases. Germline V gene data show CDR1 as SGHTA and CDR2 as FQGNSA. With V trimmed by 1 base and J by 7 bases, 6 bases remained unmatched. The CDR3 runs to 17 residues. CDR3 loop: CASSLGTSGGASNTQYF. Here the CDR3 DNA reads TGTGCCAGCAGCTTAGGGACTAGCGGGGGGGCGTCAAATACGCAGTATTTT.

J is TRBJ1-2 and V is TRBV7-3, with 8 bases matching TRBD1. CDR3 size: 13 residues. V was pared by 5 bases and J by 4 bases, with 3 bases of the junction left unmatched. Germline V lookup: CDR1 SGHTA, CDR2 FQGTGA. CDR3 sequence reads: CASSADRVYGYTF. CDR3 coding DNA: TGTGCCAGCAGCGCGGACAGGGTCTATGGCTACACCTTC.